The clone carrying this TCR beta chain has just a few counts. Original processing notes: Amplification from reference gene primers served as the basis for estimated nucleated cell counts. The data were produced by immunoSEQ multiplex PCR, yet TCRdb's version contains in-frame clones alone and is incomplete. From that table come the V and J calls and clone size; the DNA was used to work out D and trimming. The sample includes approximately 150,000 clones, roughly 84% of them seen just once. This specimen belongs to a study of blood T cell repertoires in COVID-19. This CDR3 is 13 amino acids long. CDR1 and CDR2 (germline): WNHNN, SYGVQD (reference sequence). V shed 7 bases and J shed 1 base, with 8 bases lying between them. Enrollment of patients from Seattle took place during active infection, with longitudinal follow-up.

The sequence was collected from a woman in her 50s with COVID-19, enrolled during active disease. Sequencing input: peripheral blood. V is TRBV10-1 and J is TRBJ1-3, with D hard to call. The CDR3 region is CASNLFSGNTIYF. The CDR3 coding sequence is TGCGCCAGCAATCTTTTTTCTGGAAACACCATATATTTT.